The 17 T cell receptor beta chains below were found in one sample sequenced in a study of blood T cells in healthy people across ages. A sample-barcoded 5' primer and a J-beta primer mix were used in a second PCR of about 7 to 11 cycles. Each CDR3 protein is one row after TCRdb ran MiXCR on the 5' RACE reads. The sample lists more than 1,000,000 distinct CDR3 sequences; roughly 24% were seen once. This sample was also put to use in a study of T cells of mothers and their children.

The sequencing sample was made of blood. The receptors shown here come from a girl between 2 and 10 years old in good health.

This clonotype came up a few times. The chain couples TRBV13 to TRBJ1-2, with no clear D. Germline lookup yields CDR1 PRHDT and CDR2 FYEKMQ (reference sequence). V lost 5 bases to trimming and J lost 1 base, with 5 bases between them. The CDR3 is made up of 12 amino acids. Here the CDR3 reads CASSANNYGYTF. The DNA of the CDR3 is TGTGCCAGCAGCGCTAATAACTATGGCTACACCTTC.

The V gene is TRBV6-4, the J gene TRBJ2-1; 7 bases are shared with TRBD1. After removal of 6 bases from V and 10 bases from J, the junction contained 9 bases not matched to a gene. This CDR3 has 13 residues. Germline CDR1 MRHNA, CDR2 SNTAGT. CDR3 DNA sequence: TGTGCCAGCAGCCATCGAAGGGACAGAGAGCAGTTCTTC. This gives the protein CASSHRRDREQFF.

The chain uses TRBV7-8 and TRBJ2-3; no definite D call. The CDR3 has 14 residues. V lost 3 bases and J lost 4, with 11 bases in between. Per germline, CDR1 SGHVS and CDR2 FQNEAQ. The CDR3 sequence: CASSFPGSPDTQYF. In DNA, the CDR3 is TGTGCCAGCAGCTTCCCCGGTTCCCCAGATACGCAGTATTTT.

This clonotype was observed a few times. This chain joins TRBV27 and TRBJ2-1; D gene uncertain. In germline, CDR1 is MNHEY, CDR2 SMNVEV (reference sequence). This CDR3 contains 14 residues. V lost 3 bases and J 4 bases, leaving 10 bases between the germline ends. CDR3 DNA: TGTGCCAGCAGTTTTCAAGATTCGTACAATGAGCAGTTCTTC. Translation gives CASSFQDSYNEQFF.

The chain joins TRBV3-1 to TRBJ1-1, with a tentative D call TRBD1 (5 bases). The CDR3 has 13 residues. Germline CDR1 is LGHDT and CDR2 is YNNKEL (reference sequence). V lost 5 bases to trimming and J lost 8 bases, with 15 bases between them. The CDR3, as DNA: TGTGCCAGCAGCTCCACGGGCGGGGGAGAAGCTTTCTTT. Amino acids: CASSSTGGGEAFF.

This clonotype was seen only a few times. The chain joins TRBV5-5 to TRBJ1-4, with D hard to call. CDR1 and CDR2 (germline): SGHKS, YYEKEE (reference sequence). V shed 3 bases and J shed 7 bases, with 13 bases lying between them. The CDR3 has 14 residues. CDR3 DNA sequence: TGTGCCAGCAGCTCAAGCCCTGGTGGTGAAAAACTGTTTTTT. Residues: CASSSSPGGEKLFF.

The CDR3 DNA sequence: TGTGCCAGTAGTACTGACAAGGAGGTCCTTTGGGAGCAGTACTTC. Amino acid sequence: CASSTDKEVLWEQYF. The chain recombines TRBV19 with TRBJ2-5; TRBD2 is a possible D gene (5 bases). The CDR3 is 15 residues long. Germline CDR1 LNHDA, CDR2 SQIVND (reference sequence). V lost 4 bases and J 11 bases, leaving 23 bases between the germline ends.

This sequence joins TRBV5-1 and TRBJ2-2; D possibly corresponds to TRBD1 (5 bases). Germline loops: CDR1 SGHRS, CDR2 YFSETQ. The CDR3 has 16 residues. V shed 4 bases and J shed 0 bases, with 13 bases lying between them. The CDR3 loop is CASSRTYSANTGELFF. Written as DNA, the CDR3 is TGCGCCAGCAGCCGGACATATTCCGCGAACACCGGGGAGCTGTTTTTT.

This clonotype was recorded a few times. The chain's CDR3 is CSVMTGRYGYTF. The CDR3 region has the DNA TGCAGCGTTATGACAGGGCGATATGGCTACACCTTC. V gene TRBV29-1 combines with J gene TRBJ1-2, with 7 bases identical to TRBD1. Looked up from germline, CDR1 is SQVTM and CDR2 is ANQGSEA. CDR3 length: 12 amino acids. Losses at the gene ends were 5 bases for V and 5 bases for J; bases not matched to a gene: 5.

V is TRBV2 and J is TRBJ2-1; 9 positions match TRBD1. The germline CDR1 and CDR2 sequences are SNHLY and FYNNEI. V was pared by 3 bases and J by 8 bases, with 8 bases of the junction left unmatched. CDR3 length: 15 amino acids. DNA for the CDR3: TGTGCCAGCAGTGATGAGGGGACAGGGATCTATGAGCAGTTCTTC. Protein sequence: CASSDEGTGIYEQFF.

The chain recombines TRBV13 with TRBJ2-1, with TRBD2 matching 8 bases. The CDR3 contains 16 residues. After removal of 5 bases from V and 7 bases from J, the junction contained 13 bases not matched to a gene. Germline-derived CDR1 and CDR2 are PRHDT and FYEKMQ (reference sequence). CDR3 in DNA: TGTGCCAGCAGCACTAGCGGTCCCACAACTTCTAATGAGCAGTTCTTC. Translated: CASSTSGPTTSNEQFF. The entire variable domain, with the rest obtained from reference TRBV13 and TRBJ2-1, is as follows: AAGVIQSPRHLIKEKRETATLKCYPIPRHDTVYWYQQGPGQDPQFLISFYEKMQSDKGSIPDRFSAQQFSDYHSELNMSSLELGDSALYFCASSTSGPTTSNEQFFGPGTRLTVL.

This clonotype was seen only a few times. The V and J genes are TRBV29-1 and TRBJ2-7; TRBD2 agrees at 10 bases. This CDR3 is built from 17 residues. Germline V gene sequence: CDR1 SQVTM, CDR2 ANQGSEA. The trim removed 6 bases at V and 5 bases at J, leaving 19 bases unmatched. The CDR3, as DNA: TGCAGCGTACGGTCCGGGTCCATGCTAGCGGGAGTAAACGAGCAGTACTTC. It codes for CSVRSGSMLAGVNEQYF.

This clonotype was counted only a few times. The chain links TRBV4-1 to TRBJ2-7; unclear D gene. V was cut by 7 bases and J by 3 bases, with 31 bases left in between. The CDR3 covers 19 residues. Germline CDR1 is MGHRA and CDR2 is YSYEKL. In DNA form, the CDR3 reads TGCGCCAGCAAATCAGTAGTAGACGGCTCCGGCAAATCTTTCTACGAGCAGTACTTC. It translates to CASKSVVDGSGKSFYEQYF.

This chain links TRBV11-2 with TRBJ2-2, with a weak D call TRBD2 (6 bases). CDR1 SGHAT and CDR2 FQNNGV come from the germline V gene. V was shortened by 7 bases and J by 10 bases, with 16 bases between the two germline ends. The CDR3 runs to 13 residues. The CDR3 DNA is TGTGCCAGCAACTGGGGGGTCTCTGAGGAGCTGTTTTTT. Translated, it gives CASNWGVSEELFF.

The rearrangement links TRBV20-1 to TRBJ1-1; a possible D gene is TRBD1 (5 bases). CDR3 length: 14 residues. V lost 2 bases, J lost 3 bases, and 13 bases lay in between. Germline CDR1 DFQATT, CDR2 SNEGSKA (reference sequence). The CDR3 spells CSARFPGLYTEAFF. The CDR3 DNA reads as TGCAGTGCTAGATTCCCGGGACTCTACACTGAAGCTTTCTTT.

The chain couples TRBV7-2 to TRBJ1-5, with D perhaps TRBD1 (6 bases). The CDR3 consists of 14 residues. The V and J ends lost 6 bases and 3 bases respectively, with 12 bases between them. CDR1 and CDR2 (germline): SGHTA, FQGNSA. The CDR3 sequence is CASSLDSHNQPQHF. CDR3 sequence (DNA): TGTGCCAGCAGTCTGGACAGCCACAATCAGCCCCAGCATTTT. The complete variable domain, with remaining parts taken from reference TRBV7-2 and TRBJ1-5, reads GAGVSQSPSNKVTEKGKDVELRCDPISGHTALYWYRQSLGQGLEFLIYFQGNSAPDKSGLPSDRFSAERTGGSVSTLTIQRTQQEDSAVYLCASSLDSHNQPQHFGDGTRLSIL.

The chain uses TRBV29-1 and TRBJ2-3; D could derive from TRBD1 or TRBD2 (5 bases each). The length of the CDR3 is 13 residues. The V gene lost 7 bases and the J gene lost 5 bases, with 16 bases spanning the gap. Per germline, CDR1 SQVTM and CDR2 ANQGSEA. In DNA form, the CDR3 reads TGCAGCGACGGGACCGAGGCTCGAGATACGCAGTATTTT. It yields the protein CSDGTEARDTQYF.